A selection of T cell receptor beta chains follows, all from one sample in a study of identical twins. One entry per CDR3 protein, called by TCRdb with MiXCR from the 5' RACE reads. The table has about 890,000 distinct CDR3 sequences, over 9% seen once. Another study also made use of these data, one on yellow fever vaccine responses in identical twins.

What was sequenced was PBMCs. The receptors shown here come from a woman in her late teens or twenties in good health. Both conserved end residues are part of each CDR3. Each record gives: J gene, clone size, V gene, D gene, CDR3 DNA, CDR3 protein. A D gene is named only where the DNA matches it firmly. Only part of the rows carry a size: once, few, many, or a class if the clone is expanded.

TRBJ2-1	many	TRBV6-1	TRBD2	TGTGCCAGCGCGGGACTAGCGGGAGGCGTGGATGAGCAGTTCTTC	CASAGLAGGVDEQFF
TRBJ2-1	NA	TRBV5-1	NA	TGCGCCAGCAGCTTGGCGCGGGGCGCACCCTACAATGAGCAGTTCTTC	CASSLARGAPYNEQFF
TRBJ2-1	few	TRBV29-1	TRBD1	TGCAGCGCCCCGGGACAGGCACCTTACAATGAGCAGTTCTTC	CSAPGQAPYNEQFF
TRBJ2-1	few	TRBV7-8	NA	TGTGCCAGCAGCTTAACAGGGTTTGAGCAGTTCTTC	CASSLTGFEQFF
TRBJ2-1	few	TRBV4-1	TRBD2	TGCGCCAGCAGCCAAGACGGACTAGCGGGAACCTACAATGAGCAGTTCTTC	CASSQDGLAGTYNEQFF
TRBJ1-4	few	TRBV6-5	NA	TGTGCCAGCAGCTACGGCACAGGGTACAATGAAAAACTGTTTTTT	CASSYGTGYNEKLFF
TRBJ2-2	few	TRBV27	TRBD2	TGTGCCAGCAGTCAAACTAGCGGGAGTTCTGGGGAGCTGTTTTTT	CASSQTSGSSGELFF
TRBJ1-3	many	TRBV29-1	NA	TGCAGCGTTGAAGGCCGAAACACCATATATTTT	CSVEGRNTIYF
TRBJ2-3	NA	TRBV6-1	TRBD1	TGTGCCAGCACCAAACCCCTTCTCGACAGGGGGCGGTTCACAGATACGCAGTATTTT	CASTKPLLDRGRFTDTQYF
TRBJ2-7	NA	TRBV7-9	TRBD2	TGTGCCAGCAGCCCGTTAGCGGGACCTTCCTACGAGCAGTACTTC	CASSPLAGPSYEQYF
TRBJ2-2	few	TRBV7-6	TRBD1	TGTGCCAGCAGCTCCTCCGGGACAGGGCACACCGGGGAGCTGTTTTTT	CASSSSGTGHTGELFF
TRBJ2-5	NA	TRBV12-5	TRBD2	TGTGCTAGTGGTTTGGTACTATTGGCGGGAGGGCCCGCAACCCAAGAGACCCAGTACTTC	CASGLVLLAGGPATQETQYF
TRBJ1-6	few	TRBV10-3	TRBD1	TGTGCCATCAGTGAGTCGCGGGCAGGGGGCCGCCAAAATTCACCCCTCCACTTT	CAISESRAGGRQNSPLHF
TRBJ2-5	few	TRBV29-1	NA	TGCAGCGTTGAGCAGGGGGGCCAATGGTGGGAGACCCAGTACTTC	CSVEQGGQWWETQYF
TRBJ2-1	few	TRBV10-3	NA	TGTGCCATCAGTGAGCTAGGGGGCTCCTACAATGAGCAGTTCTTC	CAISELGGSYNEQFF
TRBJ2-1	NA	TRBV11-2	NA	TGTGCCAGCATCCTCGGGACCGCGGGAATCTACAATGAGCAGTTCTTC	CASILGTAGIYNEQFF
TRBJ2-1	few	TRBV2	TRBD2	TGTGCCAGCAAGAGACAGCAACATCTAGCGGGTGGGCCAGACGATGAGCAGTTCTTC	CASKRQQHLAGGPDDEQFF
TRBJ1-5	many	TRBV12-3/TRBV12-4	TRBD1	TGTGCCAGCAGTTTAGCCGGGACAGGGGGCCTTCAGCCCCAGCATTTT	CASSLAGTGGLQPQHF
TRBJ2-7	NA	TRBV2	NA	TGTGCCAGCAGGGGGGGGCTAGTAATCTACGAGCAGTACTTC	CASRGGLVIYEQYF
TRBJ1-1	NA	TRBV12-3/TRBV12-4	NA	TGTGCCAGCATCGAACAGGGAACCTTGGGCACTGAAGCTTTCTTT	CASIEQGTLGTEAFF
TRBJ1-1	few	TRBV20-1	NA	TGCAGTGCTAGAGATCAGGAGGGGACCACTGAAGCTTTCTTT	CSARDQEGTTEAFF
TRBJ2-7	many	TRBV15	TRBD2	TGTGCCACCAGCAGAGATGGGACTAGTTTCCACGAGCAGTACTTC	CATSRDGTSFHEQYF
TRBJ2-7	NA	TRBV28	TRBD1	TGTGCCAGCAAGGACAGGGGGCGCGAGCAGTACTTC	CASKDRGREQYF
TRBJ2-3	few	TRBV12-3/TRBV12-4	NA	TGTGCCAGCAGTGGCGCTAACACAGATACGCAGTATTTT	CASSGANTDTQYF
TRBJ2-1	NA	TRBV28	NA	TGTGCCAGCTTAGGGGACGACTACAATGAGCAGTTCTTC	CASLGDDYNEQFF
TRBJ2-3	NA	TRBV12-3/TRBV12-4	TRBD2	TGTGCCAGCAGTGGCACTAACCGGGAGGGGGATACGCAGTATTTT	CASSGTNREGDTQYF
TRBJ2-7	few	TRBV19	NA	TGTGCCAGTAGTATCGGACTTAACTCCTACGAGCAGTACTTC	CASSIGLNSYEQYF
TRBJ1-2	few	TRBV7-9	NA	TGTGCCAGCAGGGTCGGGACGACCTATGGCTACACCTTC	CASRVGTTYGYTF
TRBJ2-5	few	TRBV28	TRBD2	TGTGCCAGCAGTTGGCTAGCGGGAGCAGGCGAGACCCAGTACTTC	CASSWLAGAGETQYF
TRBJ1-2	NA	TRBV4-1	TRBD1	TGCGCCAGCAGCCAAGCCTATTTGGGACAGATCTATGGCTACACCTTC	CASSQAYLGQIYGYTF
TRBJ1-5	many	TRBV29-1	NA	TGCAGCGCTATGACAGGTGACAATCAGCCCCAGCATTTT	CSAMTGDNQPQHF
TRBJ2-1	NA	TRBV11-3	NA	TGTGCCAGCAGCTTAGTTGTCTACAATGAGCAGTTCTTC	CASSLVVYNEQFF
TRBJ1-1	NA	TRBV7-9	NA	TGTGCCAGCAGCTTAGGAGGGCGGCGGGTTACTGAAGCTTTCTTT	CASSLGGRRVTEAFF
TRBJ2-2	NA	TRBV7-9	TRBD1	TGTGCCAGCAGCCCCGCAGGACAGGGCCCAGCCGGGGAGCTGTTTTTT	CASSPAGQGPAGELFF
TRBJ2-5	many	TRBV20-1	TRBD2	TGCAGTGGGCAAACGGGACTACTTCAAGAGACCCAGTACTTC	CSGQTGLLQETQYF
TRBJ2-2	few	TRBV24-1	NA	TGTGCCACCAGTGACCATAAACTAGCTGGGGAGCTGTTTTTT	CATSDHKLAGELFF
TRBJ2-1	few	TRBV28	TRBD2	TGTGCCAGCAGAACCACGGGACTAGCGGGAGCTCTATACAATGAGCAGTTCTTC	CASRTTGLAGALYNEQFF